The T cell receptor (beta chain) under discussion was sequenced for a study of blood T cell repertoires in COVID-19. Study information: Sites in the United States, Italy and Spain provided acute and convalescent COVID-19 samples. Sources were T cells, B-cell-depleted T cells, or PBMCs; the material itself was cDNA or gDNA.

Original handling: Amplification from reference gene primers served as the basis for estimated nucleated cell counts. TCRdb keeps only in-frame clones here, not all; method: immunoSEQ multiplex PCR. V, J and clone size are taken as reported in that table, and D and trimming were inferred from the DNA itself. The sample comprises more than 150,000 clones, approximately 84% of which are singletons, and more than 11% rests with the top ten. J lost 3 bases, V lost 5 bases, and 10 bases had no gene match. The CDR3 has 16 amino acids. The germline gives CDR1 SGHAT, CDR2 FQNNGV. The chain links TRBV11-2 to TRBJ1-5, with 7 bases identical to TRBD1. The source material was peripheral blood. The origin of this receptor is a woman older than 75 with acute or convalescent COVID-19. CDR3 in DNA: TGTGCCAGCAGCCCCACGGGGGACAGATACAATCAGCCCCAGCATTTT. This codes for CASSPTGDRYNQPQHF.